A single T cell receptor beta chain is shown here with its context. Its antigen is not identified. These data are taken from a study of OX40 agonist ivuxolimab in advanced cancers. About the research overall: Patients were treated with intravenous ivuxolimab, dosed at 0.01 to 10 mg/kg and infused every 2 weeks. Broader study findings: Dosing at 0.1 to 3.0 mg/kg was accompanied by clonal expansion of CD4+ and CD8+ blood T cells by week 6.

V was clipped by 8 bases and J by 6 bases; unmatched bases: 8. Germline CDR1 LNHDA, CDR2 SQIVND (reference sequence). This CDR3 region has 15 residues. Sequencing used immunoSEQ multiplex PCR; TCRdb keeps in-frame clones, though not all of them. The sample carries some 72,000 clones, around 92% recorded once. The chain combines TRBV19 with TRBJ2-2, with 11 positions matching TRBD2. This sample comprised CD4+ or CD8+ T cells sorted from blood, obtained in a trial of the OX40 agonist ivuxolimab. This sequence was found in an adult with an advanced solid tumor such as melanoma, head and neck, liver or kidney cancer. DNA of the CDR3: TGTGCCAGTCATAGCGGGAGGGCTCAGCCCGGGGAGCTGTTTTTT. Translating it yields CASHSGRAQPGELFF.